This TCR beta chain was recorded in a study of blood T cell repertoires in COVID-19 (dated by TCRdb to 2018 to 2021). For context, the study as a whole: Samples covering the acute and convalescent phases of COVID-19 were provided by collaborators in the United States, Italy and Spain. The material from the prospective study consisted of cDNA or gDNA derived from T cells, B-cell-depleted T cells, or PBMCs. Deeply sampled blood TCRbeta repertoires from subjects exposed to, actively infected with, or recovered from COVID-19 were included in the dataset. The repertoires were released in a freely available public database intended as a resource for research on the immune response to SARS-CoV-2. The samples were drawn from the first 160 participants of the ongoing ImmuneRACE study and from 950 to 1,500 subjects provided by 6 global collaborators. Nearly every sample came with metadata listing a de-identified subject ID, COVID-19 status, age in years and sex. Where available, HLA class I and class II types were taken from metadata supplied by the sample provider and were not determined by assay-based typing. Beyond this particular receptor, the publication reports: How much clinical and demographic metadata was included differed by source and by participant, and the metadata was provided uncurated.

TCRbeta CDR3 regions were amplified from genomic DNA using the immunoSEQ Assay, a bias-controlled multiplex PCR. As for how the authors treated the data: Within the assay, amplification of reference gene primers was used to estimate how many nucleated cells each sample contained. Sequence reads were collapsed and filtered to measure the absolute abundance of every unique TCRbeta CDR3 rearrangement. Productive Simpson clonality was computed per sample as the square root of Simpson's diversity index over productive rearrangements. TCRdb took this table from immuneACCESS and kept in-frame rearrangements with V and J called. Such tables lack part of the clones; where checked against another copy, unresolved V genes explain under half of the gap, and the rest is unexplained. V, J and clone size are taken as reported in that table, and D and trimming were inferred from the DNA itself. Here the sample has under 200,000 clones; approximately 91% occur a single time. Of the sample, approximately 0.8% is held by the ten largest clones.

Participants in the prospective study were aged roughly 18 to 90 years, lived in some 24 United States geographic areas, and enrolled through a virtual design. In the prospective study, cohorts were assigned on the basis of participant-reported clinical history obtained from a screening survey and a study questionnaire. Recovered participants in ImmuneRACE Cohort 3 were defined as having two consecutive negative NP/OP PCR tests, clearance from a healthcare professional, or resolution of symptoms. Each participant in the prospective study had whole blood, serum and a nasopharyngeal or oropharyngeal swab collected by mobile phlebotomists. Over a roughly two-month period, participants in the prospective study had the option of providing additional blood draws and questionnaires. Before DNA extraction, blood samples from the prospective study were shipped at room temperature or frozen. On this clone: Its antigen is unknown. Base-call qualities are not available, and no considerably larger clone is one nucleotide away.

Per the germline V gene, MDHEN is the CDR1 and SYDVKM is the CDR2. Germline trimming: 7 bases from V, 7 bases from J; junction bases outside gene matches: 10. The CDR3 has 15 amino acids, counting the end cysteine and phenylalanine. Only the CDR3 part of the read is kept: 45 bases, read in frame from the first base. The V and J segments used are TRBV28 and TRBJ1-6, and 7 junction bases match TRBD1. Specimen: PBMCs or T cells enriched from blood (not recorded which). This receptor was obtained from a woman under 30 who had recovered from COVID-19. The nucleotide sequence is given as TGTGCCAGCATTTACCGACAGGGAGGAAATTCACCCCTCCACTTT. Translation gives CASIYRQGGNSPLHF.